The 17 T cell receptor beta chains given below trace back to one sample, sequenced in a study of blood T cell repertoires in COVID-19. Here immunoSEQ multiplex PCR was the method, and the copy in TCRdb shows in-frame clones only, minus some. The data show roughly 310,000 clones, 89% seen once. The specimen was PBMCs or T cells enriched from blood (not recorded which). These receptors all stem from a woman in her 40s who had recovered from COVID-19.

J is TRBJ1-5 and V is TRBV11-2, with D possibly being TRBD1 (6 bases). V lost 0 bases and J 4 bases, leaving 10 bases between the germline ends. Germline CDR1 SGHAT, CDR2 FQNNGV. There are 15 residues in the CDR3. The CDR3 region is CASSLDQGTNQPQHF. The CDR3 DNA reads TGTGCCAGCAGCTTAGATCAGGGGACGAATCAGCCCCAGCATTTT.

The rearrangement links TRBV5-1 to TRBJ2-3; 9 bases align to TRBD1. The CDR3 has 15 residues. In germline, CDR1 is SGHRS, CDR2 YFSETQ. Losses at the gene ends were 4 bases for V and 4 bases for J; bases not matched to a gene: 7. CDR3 sequence reads: CASSVVGQGADTQYF. The CDR3 bases are TGCGCCAGCAGCGTGGTGGGACAGGGTGCAGATACGCAGTATTTT.

The chain carries TRBV11-2 and TRBJ2-2; 8 bases line up with TRBD2. The length of the CDR3 is 18 residues. V dropped 5 bases and J dropped 2; count of bases not matched to a gene: 13. The germline gives CDR1 SGHAT, CDR2 FQNNGV. The CDR3 region has the DNA TGTGCCAGCAGCACAATAGCGGGGCCTTCAATTAACACCGGGGAGCTGTTTTTT. Translating gives CASSTIAGPSINTGELFF.

The chain recombines TRBV28 with TRBJ1-4; TRBD1 agrees at 8 bases. The trim removed 6 bases at V and 6 bases at J, leaving 6 bases unmatched. CDR1 MDHEN and CDR2 SYDVKM come from the germline V gene. This CDR3 is 14 amino acids long. The CDR3 protein is CASSPTGGYEKLFF. CDR3 coding DNA: TGTGCCAGCAGCCCAACAGGGGGGTATGAAAAACTGTTTTTT.

This chain joins TRBV4-3 and TRBJ1-5; D ambiguous. Trimming took 0 bases from V and 2 from J, leaving 20 bases between them. The germline CDR1 and CDR2 sequences are LGHNA and YSLEER. The CDR3 is 19 amino acids. CDR3 residues: CASSQDFAGAIRGNQPQHF. CDR3 coding DNA: TGCGCCAGCAGCCAAGATTTTGCGGGTGCTATAAGGGGCAATCAGCCCCAGCATTTT.

The rearrangement joins TRBV9 to TRBJ1-5, with 9 bases aligning to TRBD1. The trim removed 4 bases at V and 6 bases at J, leaving 5 bases unmatched. Germline V gene lookup returns CDR1 SGDLS and CDR2 YYNGEE. The CDR3 consists of 14 residues. DNA of the CDR3: TGTGCCAGCAGCCCAGGGACAGGGATTCAGCCCCAGCATTTT. Amino acid sequence: CASSPGTGIQPQHF.

The V and J genes are TRBV27 and TRBJ2-1, with 10 bases matching TRBD2. CDR1 is MNHEY and CDR2 is SMNVEV in the germline V gene (reference sequence). CDR3 length equals 13 residues. Germline trimming cut 6 bases from V and 10 bases from J; bases unmatched to any gene: 6. The DNA for the CDR3 is TGTGCCAGCAGCCCCGGACTAGCGGACGAGCAGTTCTTC. This encodes CASSPGLADEQFF.

This chain joins TRBV6-2 or TRBV6-3 and TRBJ2-3, with TRBD1 matching over 10 bases. The trim removed 5 bases at V and 5 bases at J, leaving 7 bases unmatched. The CDR3 has 15 amino acids. CDR1 is MNHEY and CDR2 is SVGEGT in the germline V gene. CDR3 in DNA: TGTGCCAGCAGTCTGCGACAGGGGGCGAGAGATACGCAGTATTTT. This gives the protein CASSLRQGARDTQYF.

This rearrangement joins TRBV7-9 to TRBJ1-5; 9 bases are shared with TRBD1. Germline CDR1 and CDR2: SEHNR and FQNEAQ (reference sequence). V lost 3 bases and J lost 4; bases outside the gene matches: 4. The CDR3 is 15 residues long. CDR3 loop: CASSFGTGTNQPQHF. In DNA form, the CDR3 reads TGTGCCAGCAGCTTCGGGACAGGGACTAATCAGCCCCAGCATTTT.

This chain links TRBV19 with TRBJ2-2, with D hard to call. With 5 bases removed from V and 4 bases from J, the gap between germline ends came to 11 bases. This CDR3 contains 14 residues. Germline V lookup: CDR1 LNHDA, CDR2 SQIVND (reference sequence). For the CDR3, the DNA is TGTGCCAGTAGTTCCCGAGCCACCACCGGGGAGCTGTTTTTT. Its translation: CASSSRATTGELFF.

V and J are TRBV19 and TRBJ1-5; 7 bases line up with TRBD1. The CDR3 is 14 amino acids. V shed 7 bases and J 4 bases; nucleotides not matched to a gene: 7. The germline CDR1 and CDR2 sequences are LNHDA and SQIVND (reference sequence). The CDR3 sequence is CASTSGQLNQPQHF. Here the CDR3 DNA reads TGTGCCAGTACCTCGGGACAGCTTAATCAGCCCCAGCATTTT.

The rearrangement uses TRBV9 and TRBJ1-1, with D unclear. The CDR3 extends over 15 amino acids. V shed 0 bases and J shed 0 bases, with 9 bases lying between them. Germline-derived CDR1 and CDR2 are SGDLS and YYNGEE. This CDR3 is CASSVGQIMNTEAFF. The CDR3 DNA reads TGTGCCAGCAGCGTAGGGCAGATCATGAACACTGAAGCTTTCTTT.

The V gene is TRBV3-1 (or the pseudogene TRBV3-2), the J gene TRBJ1-2; no firm D call. The CDR3 is 15 amino acids. Germline CDR1 and CDR2: LGHDT and YNNKEL (reference sequence). V was cut by 0 bases and J by 0 bases, with 8 bases left in between. The CDR3 DNA is TGTGCCAGCAGCCAAGACTGGGGAGCTAACTATGGCTACACCTTC. Translation gives CASSQDWGANYGYTF.

V gene TRBV18 combines with J gene TRBJ2-5, with D possibly TRBD2 on 5 matching bases. With 7 bases removed from V and 1 base from J, the gap between germline ends came to 13 bases. Germline values: CDR1 KGHSH, CDR2 LQKENI. CDR3 length equals 14 residues. The CDR3 DNA reads TGTGCCAGCTACTCCTTGGACTTCCAAGAGACCCAGTACTTC. Protein sequence: CASYSLDFQETQYF.

The rearrangement joins TRBV29-1 to TRBJ1-2; D is undetermined. The CDR3 extends over 14 amino acids. Trimming stripped 3 bases from V and 8 bases from J, with 19 bases between. The germline CDR1 and CDR2 sequences are SQVTM and ANQGSEA. Here the CDR3 DNA reads TGCAGCGTTGATGGGGTGGCGGGCCTAGGAGGCTACACCTTC. This sequence encodes CSVDGVAGLGGYTF.

V usage is TRBV28 and J usage is TRBJ2-2; perhaps TRBD2 as D (6 bases). The V gene's germline CDR1 is MDHEN and CDR2 SYDVKM. The V gene lost 8 bases and the J gene lost 1 base, with 11 bases spanning the gap. The CDR3 loop spans 14 amino acids. The CDR3, as DNA: TGTGCCAGCGGCCTAGCGATGAACACCGGGGAGCTGTTTTTT. This translates into CASGLAMNTGELFF.

The V and J genes are TRBV7-9 and TRBJ2-7, with TRBD2 matching over 8 bases. This CDR3 has 16 residues. The trim removed 2 bases at V and 4 bases at J, leaving 10 bases unmatched. Per germline, CDR1 SEHNR and CDR2 FQNEAQ (reference sequence). The CDR3 loop is CASSLLASTSEYEQYF. The DNA for the CDR3 is TGTGCCAGCAGCTTATTGGCTTCGACTAGCGAGTACGAGCAGTACTTC. Full variable domain (missing parts from reference TRBV7-9 and TRBJ2-7): DTGVSQNPRHKITKRGQNVTFRCDPISEHNRLYWYRQTLGQGPEFLTYFQNEAQLEKSRLLSDRFSAERPKGSFSTLEIQRTEQGDSAMYLCASSLLASTSEYEQYFGPGTRLTVT.